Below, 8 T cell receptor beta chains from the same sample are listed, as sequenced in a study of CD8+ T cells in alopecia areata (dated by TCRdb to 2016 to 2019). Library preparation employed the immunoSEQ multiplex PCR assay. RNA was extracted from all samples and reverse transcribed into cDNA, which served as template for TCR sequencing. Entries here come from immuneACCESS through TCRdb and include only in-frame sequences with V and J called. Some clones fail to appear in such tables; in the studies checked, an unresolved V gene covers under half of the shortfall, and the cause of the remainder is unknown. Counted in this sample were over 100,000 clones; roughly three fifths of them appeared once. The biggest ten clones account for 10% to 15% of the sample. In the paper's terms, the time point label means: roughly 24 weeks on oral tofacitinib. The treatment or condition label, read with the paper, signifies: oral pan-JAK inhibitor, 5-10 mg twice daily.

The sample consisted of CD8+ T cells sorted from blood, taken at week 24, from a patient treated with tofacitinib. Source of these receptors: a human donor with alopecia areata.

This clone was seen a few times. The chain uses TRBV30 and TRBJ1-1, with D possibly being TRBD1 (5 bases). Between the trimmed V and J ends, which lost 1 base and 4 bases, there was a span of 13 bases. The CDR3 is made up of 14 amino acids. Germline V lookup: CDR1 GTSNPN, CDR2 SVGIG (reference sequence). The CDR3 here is CAWSDGPGGTEAFF. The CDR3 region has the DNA TGTGCCTGGAGTGATGGCCCCGGGGGCACTGAAGCTTTCTTT.

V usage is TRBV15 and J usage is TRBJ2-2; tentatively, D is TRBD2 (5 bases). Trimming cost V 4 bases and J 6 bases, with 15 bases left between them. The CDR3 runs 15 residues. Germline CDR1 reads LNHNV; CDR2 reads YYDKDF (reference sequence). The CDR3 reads CATSKGTEAAGELFF. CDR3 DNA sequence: TGTGCCACCAGCAAGGGAACGGAAGCGGCCGGGGAGCTGTTTTTT.

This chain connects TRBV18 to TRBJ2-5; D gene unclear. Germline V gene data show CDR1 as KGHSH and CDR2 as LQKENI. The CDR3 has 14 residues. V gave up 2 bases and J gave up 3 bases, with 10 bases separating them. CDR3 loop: CASSPGRAEETQYF. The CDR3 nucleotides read TGTGCCAGCTCACCAGGTCGGGCAGAAGAGACCCAGTACTTC.

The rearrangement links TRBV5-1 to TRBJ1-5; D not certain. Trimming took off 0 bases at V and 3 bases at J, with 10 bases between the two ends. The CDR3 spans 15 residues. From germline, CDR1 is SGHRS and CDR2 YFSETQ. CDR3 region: CASSLGGEANQPQHF. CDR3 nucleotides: TGCGCCAGCAGCTTGGGGGGAGAGGCCAATCAGCCCCAGCATTTT.

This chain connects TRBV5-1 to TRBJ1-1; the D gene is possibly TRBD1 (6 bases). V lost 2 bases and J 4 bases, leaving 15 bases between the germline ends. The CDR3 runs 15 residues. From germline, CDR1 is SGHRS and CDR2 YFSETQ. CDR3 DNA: TGCGCCAGCAGCTTTGAGGACAGTCGCGGCACTGAAGCTTTCTTT. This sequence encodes CASSFEDSRGTEAFF.

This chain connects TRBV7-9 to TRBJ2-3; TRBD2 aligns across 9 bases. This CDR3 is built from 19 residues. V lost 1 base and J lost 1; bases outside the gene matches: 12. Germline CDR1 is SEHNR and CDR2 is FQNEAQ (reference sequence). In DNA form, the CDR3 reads TGTGCCAGCAGCTTAGAAGGGATTCGACTAGCGGTGGGCACAGATACGCAGTATTTT. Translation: CASSLEGIRLAVGTDTQYF. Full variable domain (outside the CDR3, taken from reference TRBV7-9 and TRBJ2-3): DTGVSQNPRHKITKRGQNVTFRCDPISEHNRLYWYRQTLGQGPEFLTYFQNEAQLEKSRLLSDRFSAERPKGSFSTLEIQRTEQGDSAMYLCASSLEGIRLAVGTDTQYFGPGTRLTVL.

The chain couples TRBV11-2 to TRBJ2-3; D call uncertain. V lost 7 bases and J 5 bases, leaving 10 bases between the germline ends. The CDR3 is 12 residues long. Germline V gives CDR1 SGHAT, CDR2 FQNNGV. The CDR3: CASTFTGDTQYF. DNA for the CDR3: TGTGCCAGCACCTTCACCGGAGATACGCAGTATTTT.

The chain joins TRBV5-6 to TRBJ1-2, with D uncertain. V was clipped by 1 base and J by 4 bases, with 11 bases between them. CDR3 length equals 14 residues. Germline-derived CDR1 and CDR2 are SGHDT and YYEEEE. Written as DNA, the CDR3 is TGTGCCAGCAGCTTGTTGGCTGGATCCTATGGCTACACCTTC. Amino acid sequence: CASSLLAGSYGYTF. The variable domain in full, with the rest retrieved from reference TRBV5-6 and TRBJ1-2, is DAGVTQSPTHLIKTRGQQVTLRCSPKSGHDTVSWYQQALGQGPQFIFQYYEEEERQRGNFPDRFSGHQFPNYSSELNVNALLLGDSALYLCASSLLAGSYGYTFGSGTRLTVV.